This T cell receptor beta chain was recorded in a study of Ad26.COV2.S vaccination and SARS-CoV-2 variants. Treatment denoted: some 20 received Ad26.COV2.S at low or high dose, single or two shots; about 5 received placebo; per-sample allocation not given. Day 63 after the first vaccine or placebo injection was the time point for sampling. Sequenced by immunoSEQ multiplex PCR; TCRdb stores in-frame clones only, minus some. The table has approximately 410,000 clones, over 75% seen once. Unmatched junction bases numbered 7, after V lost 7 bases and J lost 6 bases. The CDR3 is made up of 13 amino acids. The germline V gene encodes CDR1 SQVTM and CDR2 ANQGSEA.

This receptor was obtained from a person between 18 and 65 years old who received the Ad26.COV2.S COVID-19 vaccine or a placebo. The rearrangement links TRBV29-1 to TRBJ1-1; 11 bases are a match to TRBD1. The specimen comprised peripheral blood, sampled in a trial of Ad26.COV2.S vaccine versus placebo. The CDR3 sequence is CSAQDRGLAEAFF. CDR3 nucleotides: TGCAGCGCTCAGGACAGGGGGCTCGCTGAAGCTTTCTTT.